The rows below give T cell receptor beta chains drawn from one sample of a study of shared clonotypes between healthy human individuals. Generated by immunoSEQ multiplex PCR, the TCRdb table keeps only in-frame clones and is missing some. This table has some 470,000 clones, 60% to 85% appearing once. Sequenced material: PBMCs. Receptors were obtained from a woman in her thirties or forties in good health. Some clones in this sample may be carry-over from other donors' samples. Both conserved end residues are part of each CDR3. D genes are given only for firm matches.

CDR3aa: CASSLGDRRTGELFF
v_gene: TRBV11-3
j_gene: TRBJ2-2
d_gene: NA

CDR3aa: CASSPSLAGGSGDTQYF
v_gene: TRBV18
j_gene: TRBJ2-3
d_gene: TRBD2

CDR3aa: CASEETGQGGREQYF
v_gene: TRBV6-6
j_gene: TRBJ2-7
d_gene: TRBD1

CDR3aa: CASSGGVTQYF
v_gene: TRBV11-3
j_gene: TRBJ2-3
d_gene: TRBD2

CDR3aa: CASPLITGELFF
v_gene: TRBV12-2
j_gene: TRBJ2-2
d_gene: NA

CDR3aa: CASSVAGITGELFF
v_gene: TRBV9
j_gene: TRBJ2-2
d_gene: NA

CDR3aa: CASRNDPPVFF
v_gene: TRBV2
j_gene: TRBJ1-4
d_gene: NA

CDR3aa: CASVGTSGNNEQFF
v_gene: TRBV6-6
j_gene: TRBJ2-1
d_gene: TRBD2

CDR3aa: CAWLVNEKLFF
v_gene: TRBV30
j_gene: TRBJ1-4
d_gene: NA

CDR3aa: CASIEGGSSYEQYF
v_gene: TRBV2
j_gene: TRBJ2-7
d_gene: TRBD2

CDR3aa: CASSSPLTGVVNNEQFF
v_gene: TRBV5-6
j_gene: TRBJ2-1
d_gene: NA

CDR3aa: CASSLERGNTEAFF
v_gene: TRBV5-1
j_gene: TRBJ1-1
d_gene: NA

CDR3aa: CASSYPDGPNYGYTF
v_gene: TRBV6-5
j_gene: TRBJ1-2
d_gene: NA

CDR3aa: CSVITHLDQPQHF
v_gene: TRBV29-1
j_gene: TRBJ1-5
d_gene: NA

CDR3aa: CASSLGTRQAYEQYF
v_gene: TRBV28
j_gene: TRBJ2-7
d_gene: NA

CDR3aa: CASSHRQLNTEAFF
v_gene: TRBV7-2
j_gene: TRBJ1-1
d_gene: NA

CDR3aa: CASSLHFRQGPYNEQFF
v_gene: TRBV28
j_gene: TRBJ2-1
d_gene: TRBD1

CDR3aa: CSVVGVTGDEQYF
v_gene: TRBV29-1
j_gene: NA
d_gene: NA

CDR3aa: CASSLSGGPAYEQFF
v_gene: TRBV11-3
j_gene: TRBJ2-1
d_gene: TRBD2

CDR3aa: CASSLDGGTGELFF
v_gene: TRBV7-6
j_gene: TRBJ2-2
d_gene: NA

CDR3aa: CASSEAGQGEYGYTF
v_gene: TRBV6-1
j_gene: TRBJ1-2
d_gene: TRBD1

CDR3aa: CASSLGGGNGYTF
v_gene: TRBV28
j_gene: TRBJ1-2
d_gene: NA

CDR3aa: CASSSPGQGPDTQYF
v_gene: TRBV27
j_gene: TRBJ2-3
d_gene: TRBD1

CDR3aa: CASNPSGRVYEQYF
v_gene: TRBV27
j_gene: TRBJ2-7
d_gene: TRBD2

CDR3aa: CASSLAYTSYIQYF
v_gene: TRBV5-1
j_gene: TRBJ2-4
d_gene: NA

CDR3aa: CAISARGSYEQYF
v_gene: TRBV6-4
j_gene: TRBJ2-7
d_gene: NA

CDR3aa: CAASSGNTIYF
v_gene: TRBV6-1
j_gene: TRBJ1-3
d_gene: NA

CDR3aa: CASSLNRGHGNTIYF
v_gene: TRBV7-7
j_gene: TRBJ1-3
d_gene: TRBD1

CDR3aa: CASSSLETQYF
v_gene: TRBV7-8
j_gene: TRBJ2-5
d_gene: NA

CDR3aa: CASSPVGYAQYF
v_gene: TRBV7-6
j_gene: TRBJ2-7
d_gene: NA

CDR3aa: CASSFINEKLFF
v_gene: TRBV7-8
j_gene: TRBJ1-4
d_gene: NA

CDR3aa: CASDGQVNTEAFF
v_gene: TRBV6-1
j_gene: TRBJ1-1
d_gene: TRBD1

CDR3aa: CASSFGQGFNEQYF
v_gene: TRBV19
j_gene: TRBJ2-7
d_gene: TRBD1

CDR3aa: CASSIPGSNQPQHF
v_gene: TRBV19
j_gene: TRBJ1-5
d_gene: NA

CDR3aa: CASSVPSVVRATGELFF
v_gene: TRBV9
j_gene: TRBJ2-2
d_gene: NA

CDR3aa: CASSPRTSGRNEQFF
v_gene: TRBV7-9
j_gene: TRBJ2-1
d_gene: TRBD2

CDR3aa: CASSPTTILTGGNEQFF
v_gene: TRBV18
j_gene: TRBJ2-1
d_gene: TRBD1

CDR3aa: CASSLGGRGEGEKLFF
v_gene: TRBV27
j_gene: TRBJ1-4
d_gene: NA

CDR3aa: CAISGAGLNTGELFF
v_gene: TRBV10-3
j_gene: TRBJ2-2
d_gene: NA

CDR3aa: CASSYTGGDTGELFF
v_gene: TRBV6-5
j_gene: TRBJ2-2
d_gene: TRBD1

CDR3aa: CASSFFFPRVARREETQYF
v_gene: TRBV28
j_gene: TRBJ2-5
d_gene: NA

CDR3aa: CASSSRAGGWTGELFF
v_gene: TRBV7-9
j_gene: TRBJ2-2
d_gene: TRBD2

CDR3aa: CASSLGQGVTYEQYF
v_gene: TRBV4-1
j_gene: TRBJ2-7
d_gene: TRBD1

CDR3aa: CASTPVVGPHEQYF
v_gene: TRBV7-2
j_gene: TRBJ2-7
d_gene: NA

CDR3aa: CASSQPGQGVYEQYF
v_gene: TRBV4-1
j_gene: TRBJ2-7
d_gene: TRBD1

CDR3aa: CASSFYSSISGNTIYF
v_gene: TRBV7-2
j_gene: TRBJ1-3
d_gene: NA

CDR3aa: CASSFRGLALYEQYF
v_gene: TRBV27
j_gene: TRBJ2-7
d_gene: TRBD2

CDR3aa: CASGVAWTNTGELFF
v_gene: TRBV9
j_gene: TRBJ2-2
d_gene: NA

CDR3aa: CASSQVGLAKYF
v_gene: TRBV4-1
j_gene: TRBJ2-5
d_gene: NA

CDR3aa: CASSQKTGPRIKEDTDTQYF
v_gene: TRBV21-1
j_gene: TRBJ2-3
d_gene: NA

CDR3aa: CASSIQRDYRTDTQYF
v_gene: TRBV19
j_gene: TRBJ2-3
d_gene: NA